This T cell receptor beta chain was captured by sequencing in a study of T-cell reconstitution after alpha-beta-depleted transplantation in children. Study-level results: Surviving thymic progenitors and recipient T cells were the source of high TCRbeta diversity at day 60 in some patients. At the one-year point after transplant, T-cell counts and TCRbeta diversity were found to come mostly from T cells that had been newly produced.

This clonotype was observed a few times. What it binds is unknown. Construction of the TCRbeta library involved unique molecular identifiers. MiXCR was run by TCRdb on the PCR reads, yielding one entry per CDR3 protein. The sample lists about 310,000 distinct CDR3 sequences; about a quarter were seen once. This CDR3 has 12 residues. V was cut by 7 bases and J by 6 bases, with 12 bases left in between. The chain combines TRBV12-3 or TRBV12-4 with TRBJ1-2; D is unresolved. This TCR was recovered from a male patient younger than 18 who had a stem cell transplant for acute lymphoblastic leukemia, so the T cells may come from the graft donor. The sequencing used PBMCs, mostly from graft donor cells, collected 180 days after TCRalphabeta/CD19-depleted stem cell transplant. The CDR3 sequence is CASTQEGHGYTF. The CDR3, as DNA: TGTGCCAGCACCCAAGAGGGCCATGGCTACACCTTC.